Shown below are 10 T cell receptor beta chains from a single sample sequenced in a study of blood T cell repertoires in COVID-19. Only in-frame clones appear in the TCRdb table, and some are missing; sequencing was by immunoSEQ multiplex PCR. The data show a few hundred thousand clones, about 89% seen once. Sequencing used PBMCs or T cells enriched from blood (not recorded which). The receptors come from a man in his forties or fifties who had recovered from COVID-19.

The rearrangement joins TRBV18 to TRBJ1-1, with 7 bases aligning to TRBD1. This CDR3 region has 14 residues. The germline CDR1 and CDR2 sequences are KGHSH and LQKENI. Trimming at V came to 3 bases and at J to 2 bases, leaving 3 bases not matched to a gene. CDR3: CASSPGTDNTEAFF. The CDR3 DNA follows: TGTGCCAGCTCACCCGGGACAGACAACACTGAAGCTTTCTTT.

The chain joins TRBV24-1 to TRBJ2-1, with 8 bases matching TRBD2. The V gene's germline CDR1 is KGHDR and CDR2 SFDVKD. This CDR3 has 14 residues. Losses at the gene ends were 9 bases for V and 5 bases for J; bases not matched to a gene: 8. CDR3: CATAASGGHNEQFF. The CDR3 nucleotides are TGTGCCACCGCAGCGAGCGGGGGACACAATGAGCAGTTCTTC.

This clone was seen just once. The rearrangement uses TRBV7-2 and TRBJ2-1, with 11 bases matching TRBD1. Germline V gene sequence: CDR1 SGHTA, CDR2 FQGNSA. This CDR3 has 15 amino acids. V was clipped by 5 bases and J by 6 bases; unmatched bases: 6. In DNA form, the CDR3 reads TGTGCCAGCAGCCCGGGACAGGGGGATGTCAATGAGCAGTTCTTC. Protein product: CASSPGQGDVNEQFF.

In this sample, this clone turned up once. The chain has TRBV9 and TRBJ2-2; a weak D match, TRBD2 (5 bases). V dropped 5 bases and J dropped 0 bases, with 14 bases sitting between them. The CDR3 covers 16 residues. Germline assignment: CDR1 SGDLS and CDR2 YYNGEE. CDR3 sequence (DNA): TGTGCCAGCAGTGGTGGGCCGGGAACGAACACCGGGGAGCTGTTTTTT. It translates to CASSGGPGTNTGELFF.

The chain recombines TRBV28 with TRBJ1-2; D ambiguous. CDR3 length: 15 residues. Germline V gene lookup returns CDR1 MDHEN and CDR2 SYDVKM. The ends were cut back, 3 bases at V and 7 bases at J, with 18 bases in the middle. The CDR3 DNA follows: TGTGCCAGCAGTTTCAGCCTGGCCTCCGGGTCTGGCTACACCTTC. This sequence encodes CASSFSLASGSGYTF.

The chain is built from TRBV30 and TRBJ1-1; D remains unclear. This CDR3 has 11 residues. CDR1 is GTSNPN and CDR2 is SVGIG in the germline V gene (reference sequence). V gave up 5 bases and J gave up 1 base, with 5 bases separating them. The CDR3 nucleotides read TGTGCCTGGGAGAGGAACACTGAAGCTTTCTTT. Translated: CAWERNTEAFF.

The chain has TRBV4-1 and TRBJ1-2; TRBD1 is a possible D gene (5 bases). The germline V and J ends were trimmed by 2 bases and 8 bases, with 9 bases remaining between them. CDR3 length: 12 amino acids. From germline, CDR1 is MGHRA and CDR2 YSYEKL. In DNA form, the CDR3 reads TGCGCCAGCAGCCAAAGCCAGGGCGGCTACACCTTC. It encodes CASSQSQGGYTF.

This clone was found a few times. This CDR3 reads CASSSGDSNYNEQFF. In nucleotides, the CDR3 is TGTGCCAGCAGCTCGGGGGACTCGAATTACAATGAGCAGTTCTTC. The chain carries TRBV7-9 and TRBJ2-1; D may be TRBD2 (6 bases). The germline V and J ends were trimmed by 4 bases and 4 bases, with 14 bases remaining between them. CDR1 is SEHNR, CDR2 FQNEAQ, per germline (reference sequence). There are 15 residues in the CDR3.

Written as DNA, the CDR3 is TGCAGCGTTGAACTATGGGGGGATGAGCAGTTCTTC. Translation: CSVELWGDEQFF. This chain connects TRBV29-1 to TRBJ2-1; weak D call: TRBD2 (6 bases). The CDR3 totals 12 residues. Trimming pared 2 bases from V and 8 bases from J, leaving 10 bases between. Germline CDR1 reads SQVTM; CDR2 reads ANQGSEA.

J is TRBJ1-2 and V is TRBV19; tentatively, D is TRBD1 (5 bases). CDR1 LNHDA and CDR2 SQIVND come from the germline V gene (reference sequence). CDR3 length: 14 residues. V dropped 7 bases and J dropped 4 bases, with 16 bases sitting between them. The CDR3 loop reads CASNTDPGSYGYTF. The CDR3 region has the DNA TGTGCCAGTAATACGGATCCAGGGTCCTATGGCTACACCTTC.